The 7 T cell receptor beta chains in this list originate from one sample, sequenced in a study of Tregs in tolerant kidney transplant recipients. The method was immunoSEQ multiplex PCR; TCRdb's version includes in-frame clones alone and lacks a portion of them. Of fewer than 150,000 clones listed, almost 95% were seen once; the top ten hold around 0.58%. Sequenced sample: CD4+ T cells from blood. These receptors all come from a human donor in good health.

This clone was observed once. The chain combines TRBV11-3 with TRBJ2-3; D is perhaps TRBD2 (5 bases). The CDR3 covers 15 residues. The germline V and J ends were trimmed by 2 bases and 3 bases, with 12 bases remaining between them. Per germline, CDR1 SGHNT and CDR2 YENEEA. CDR3 loop: CASSLMGSWTDTQYF. The DNA of the CDR3 is TGTGCCAGCAGCTTAATGGGGAGTTGGACAGATACGCAGTATTTT.

The V and J genes are TRBV9 and TRBJ2-5; TRBD2 aligns across 13 bases. This CDR3 region has 16 residues. V lost 0 bases and J lost 2; bases outside the gene matches: 1. From germline, CDR1 is SGDLS and CDR2 YYNGEE. CDR3 nucleotide sequence: TGTGCCAGCAGCGTAGGGGGACTAGCGGGGCAAGAGACCCAGTACTTC. Protein product: CASSVGGLAGQETQYF.

This chain uses TRBV5-1 with TRBJ2-7; D remains unclear. V was clipped by 4 bases and J by 5 bases, with 19 bases between them. The CDR3 has 15 residues. Germline V lookup: CDR1 SGHRS, CDR2 YFSETQ. Written as DNA, the CDR3 is TGCGCCAGCAGCGGTGGCGGTCCTCCCCGGGACGAGCAGTACTTC. Its translation is CASSGGGPPRDEQYF.

The J gene is TRBJ2-7, the V gene TRBV5-1; 14 bases line up with TRBD2. V shed 4 bases and J 2 bases; nucleotides not matched to a gene: 5. The CDR3 totals 16 residues. The V gene's germline CDR1 is SGHRS and CDR2 YFSETQ. CDR3 amino acids: CASSLTSGRAAYEQYF. The CDR3 nucleotides read TGCGCCAGCAGCCTGACTAGCGGGAGGGCCGCCTACGAGCAGTACTTC.

In nucleotides, the CDR3 is TGTGCCAGCAGCTCTAGGCCGGGGGCAAGGGGCACTGAAGCTTTCTTT. Translated, it gives CASSSRPGARGTEAFF. The V gene is TRBV7-9, the J gene TRBJ1-1; D might be TRBD1 (6 bases). Germline V gives CDR1 SEHNR, CDR2 FQNEAQ (reference sequence). The CDR3 runs 16 residues. V lost 4 bases, J lost 4 bases, and 19 bases lay in between.

This chain connects TRBV10-3 to TRBJ2-7; possibly TRBD2 for D (5 bases). From germline, CDR1 is ENHRY and CDR2 SYGVKD. The CDR3 sequence is 16 residues long. V was trimmed by 6 bases and J by 3 bases, leaving 21 bases between them. The CDR3: CAIRPSVSVLRYEQYF. Here the CDR3 DNA reads TGTGCCATCAGGCCCTCCGTTAGCGTCCTCCGCTACGAGCAGTACTTC.

The rearrangement links TRBV12-5 to TRBJ1-5, with D possibly being TRBD1 (5 bases). CDR1 LGHNT and CDR2 FRNRAP come from the germline V gene. CDR3 length: 13 amino acids. The V and J ends lost 3 bases and 9 bases respectively, with 12 bases between them. CDR3 nucleotides: TGTGCTAGTGGTTTACGCCCTGGGGGGCCCCAGCATTTT. It encodes CASGLRPGGPQHF.